This T cell receptor beta chain was obtained from a study of early T cells in non-severe SARS-CoV-2 infection. This clonotype was seen more than once but under ten times. TCRdb called the 5' RACE reads again in MiXCR, with one record for every CDR3 protein. The sample comprises roughly 93,000 distinct CDR3 sequences, 9.5% to 12% of which are singletons, and 4.5% to 5.5% rests with the top ten. The V gene's germline CDR1 is SNHLY and CDR2 FYNNEI. The V end lost 0 bases, the J end lost 9 bases, and 16 bases lay between the germline ends. The CDR3 runs to 15 residues. The clonotype originates from an adult who was a healthcare worker with PCR-confirmed SARS-CoV-2 infection or an uninfected control (not recorded which). Material for sequencing was whole blood. The chain links TRBV2 to TRBJ2-3; D gene ambiguous. The CDR3, as DNA: TGTGCCAGCAGTGAAGCATCCCGAAACCTAGAAACGCAGTATTTT. Its protein product is CASSEASRNLETQYF. The full variable domain, in which reference TRBV2 and TRBJ2-3 provide the parts outside the CDR3, is EPEVTQTPSHQVTQMGQEVILRCVPISNHLYFYWYRQILGQKVEFLVSFYNNEISEKSEIFDDQFSVERPDGSNFTLKIRSTKLEDSAMYFCASSEASRNLETQYFGPGTRLTVL.